This entry concerns a single T cell receptor beta chain. Produced via immunoSEQ multiplex PCR; TCRdb's table is partial and in-frame only. Among about 35,000 clones listed, roughly nine tenths were seen once. The data stem from a study of T cell changes during pregnancy in multiple sclerosis. Germline loops: CDR1 SEHNR, CDR2 FQNEAQ (reference sequence). This CDR3 spans 15 amino acids. The V gene end was trimmed by 5 bases and the J gene end by 2 bases; junction bases not matched to a gene: 7. The sequence came from a female donor in good health, enrolled as a control in a pregnancy study. Sequenced material: peripheral blood, taken in the third trimester of pregnancy. The chain couples TRBV7-9 to TRBJ1-2; 8 bases align to TRBD1. For the CDR3, the DNA is TGTGCCAGCAGCGGCAGGGGGCAGGGCAACTATGGCTACACCTTC. Its protein is CASSGRGQGNYGYTF.